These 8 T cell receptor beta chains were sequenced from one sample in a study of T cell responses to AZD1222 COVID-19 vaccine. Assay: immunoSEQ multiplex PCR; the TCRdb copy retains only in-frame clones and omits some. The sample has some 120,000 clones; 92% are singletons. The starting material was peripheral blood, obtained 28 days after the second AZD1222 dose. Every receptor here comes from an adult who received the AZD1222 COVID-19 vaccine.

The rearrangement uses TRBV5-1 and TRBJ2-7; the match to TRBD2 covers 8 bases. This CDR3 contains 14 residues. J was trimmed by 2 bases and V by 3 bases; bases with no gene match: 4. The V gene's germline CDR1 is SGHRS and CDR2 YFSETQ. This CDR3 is CASSWTSSTYEQYF. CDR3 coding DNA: TGCGCCAGCAGCTGGACTAGCAGTACCTACGAGCAGTACTTC.

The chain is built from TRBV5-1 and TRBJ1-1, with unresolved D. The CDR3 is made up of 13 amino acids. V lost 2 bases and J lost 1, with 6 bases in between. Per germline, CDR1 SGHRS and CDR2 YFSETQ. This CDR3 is CASSFQWNTEAFF. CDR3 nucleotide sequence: TGCGCCAGCAGCTTCCAATGGAACACTGAAGCTTTCTTT.

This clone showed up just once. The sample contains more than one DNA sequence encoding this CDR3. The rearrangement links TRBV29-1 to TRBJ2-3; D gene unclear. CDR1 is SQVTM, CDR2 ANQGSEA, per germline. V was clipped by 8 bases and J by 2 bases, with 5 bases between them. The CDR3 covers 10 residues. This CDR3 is CSTNTDTQYF. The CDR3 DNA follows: TGCAGCACCAACACAGATACGCAGTATTTT.

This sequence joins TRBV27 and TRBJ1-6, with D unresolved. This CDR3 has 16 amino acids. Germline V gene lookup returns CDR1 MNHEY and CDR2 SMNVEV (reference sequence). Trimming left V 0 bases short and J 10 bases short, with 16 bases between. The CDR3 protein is CASSLSPGRVNSPLHF. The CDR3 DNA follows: TGTGCCAGCAGTTTATCCCCCGGGAGGGTTAACTCACCCCTCCACTTT.

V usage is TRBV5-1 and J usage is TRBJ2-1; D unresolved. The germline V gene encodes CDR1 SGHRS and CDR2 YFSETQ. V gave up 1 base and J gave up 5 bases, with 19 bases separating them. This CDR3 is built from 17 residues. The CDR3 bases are TGCGCCAGCAGCTTGTCGTGGTCCGGCAGGAACGACAATGAGCAGTTCTTC. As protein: CASSLSWSGRNDNEQFF. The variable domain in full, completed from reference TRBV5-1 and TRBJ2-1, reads KAGVTQTPRYLIKTRGQQVTLSCSPISGHRSVSWYQQTPGQGLQFLFEYFSETQRNKGNFPGRFSGRQFSNSRSEMNVSTLELGDSALYLCASSLSWSGRNDNEQFFGPGTRLTVL.

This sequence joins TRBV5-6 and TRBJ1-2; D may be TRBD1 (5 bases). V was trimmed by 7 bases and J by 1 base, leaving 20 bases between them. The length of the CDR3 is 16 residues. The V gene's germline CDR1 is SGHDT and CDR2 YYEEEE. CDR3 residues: CASRPSIKQVNYGYTF. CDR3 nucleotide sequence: TGTGCCAGCCGACCTTCTATAAAACAGGTTAACTATGGCTACACCTTC.

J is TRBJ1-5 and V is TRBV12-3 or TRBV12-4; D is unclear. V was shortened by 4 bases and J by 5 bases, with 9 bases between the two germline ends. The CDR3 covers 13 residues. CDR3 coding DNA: TGTGCCAGCAGTTCCCGGTGGGATCAGCCCCAGCATTTT. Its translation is CASSSRWDQPQHF.

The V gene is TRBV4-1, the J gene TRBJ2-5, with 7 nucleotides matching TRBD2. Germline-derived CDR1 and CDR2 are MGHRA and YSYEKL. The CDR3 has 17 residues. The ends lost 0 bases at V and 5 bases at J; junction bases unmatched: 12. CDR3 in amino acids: CASSQDGTTLPRETQYF. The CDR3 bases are TGCGCCAGCAGCCAAGATGGGACTACTCTACCTCGGGAGACCCAGTACTTC.